This T cell receptor (beta chain) was recorded in a study of PD-L1 blockade in urothelial cancer. Overall study context: Blood samples contained a median about 140,000 T cells.

From germline, CDR1 is SGHDT and CDR2 YYEEEE. The V segment lost 4 bases and the J segment 7 bases; nucleotides outside the gene matches: 10. CDR3 length: 15 amino acids. Profiling relied on immunoSEQ multiplex PCR, and the TCRdb table lists in-frame clones only, not all of them. The sample contains about 120,000 clones, approximately 90% of which appear only once. Time point of the sample: peripheral blood 6 weeks after treatment start. The sequence derives from a man aged 55 to 70 with urothelial cancer. This chain connects TRBV5-6 to TRBJ2-1; 8 bases are a match to TRBD1. The sequenced sample was PBMCs, obtained around atezolizumab (anti-PD-L1) treatment. CDR3 DNA: TGTGCCAGCAGCCCCCGGGACAGGAGGGTGAATGAGCAGTTCTTC. Its translation is CASSPRDRRVNEQFF. The whole variable domain, remainder taken from reference TRBV5-6 and TRBJ2-1, is DAGVTQSPTHLIKTRGQQVTLRCSPKSGHDTVSWYQQALGQGPQFIFQYYEEEERQRGNFPDRFSGHQFPNYSSELNVNALLLGDSALYLCASSPRDRRVNEQFFGPGTRLTVL.